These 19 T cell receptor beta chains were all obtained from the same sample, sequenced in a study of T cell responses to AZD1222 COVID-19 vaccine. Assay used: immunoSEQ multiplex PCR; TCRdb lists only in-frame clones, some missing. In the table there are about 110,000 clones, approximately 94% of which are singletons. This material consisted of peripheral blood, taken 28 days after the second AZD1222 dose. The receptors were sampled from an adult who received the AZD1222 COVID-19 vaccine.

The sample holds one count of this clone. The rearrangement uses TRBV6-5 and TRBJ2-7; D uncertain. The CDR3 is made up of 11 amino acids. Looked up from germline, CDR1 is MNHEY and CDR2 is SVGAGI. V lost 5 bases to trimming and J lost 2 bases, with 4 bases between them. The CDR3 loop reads CASSKPYEQYF. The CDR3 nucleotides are TGTGCCAGCAGTAAACCCTACGAGCAGTACTTC.

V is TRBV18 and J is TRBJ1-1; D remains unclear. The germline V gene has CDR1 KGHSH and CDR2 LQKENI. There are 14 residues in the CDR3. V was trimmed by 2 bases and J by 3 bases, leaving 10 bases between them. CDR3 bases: TGTGCCAGCTCACCAAGAGAGGCGTACACTGAAGCTTTCTTT. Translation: CASSPREAYTEAFF.

The chain's CDR3 is CASSEVDRSYNQPQHF. CDR3 nucleotide sequence: TGTGCCAGCAGTGAAGTCGACAGGTCGTATAATCAGCCCCAGCATTTT. The V call is TRBV6-1, the J call TRBJ1-5; TRBD1 is a possible D gene (6 bases). The germline V and J ends were trimmed by 1 base and 4 bases, with 14 bases remaining between them. Germline values: CDR1 MNHNS, CDR2 SASEGT. This CDR3 has 16 residues.

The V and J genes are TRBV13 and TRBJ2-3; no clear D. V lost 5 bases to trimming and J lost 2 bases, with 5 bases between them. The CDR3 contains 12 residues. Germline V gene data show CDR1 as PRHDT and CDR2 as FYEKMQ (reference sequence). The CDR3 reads CASSRITDTQYF. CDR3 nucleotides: TGTGCCAGCAGCCGAATCACAGATACGCAGTATTTT.

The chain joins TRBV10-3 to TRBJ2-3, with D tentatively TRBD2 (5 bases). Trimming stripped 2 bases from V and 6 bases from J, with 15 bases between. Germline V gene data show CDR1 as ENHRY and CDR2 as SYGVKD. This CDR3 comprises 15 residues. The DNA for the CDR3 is TGTGCCATCAGTGAGCCGGGGATGGGCAAGGATACGCAGTATTTT. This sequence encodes CAISEPGMGKDTQYF.

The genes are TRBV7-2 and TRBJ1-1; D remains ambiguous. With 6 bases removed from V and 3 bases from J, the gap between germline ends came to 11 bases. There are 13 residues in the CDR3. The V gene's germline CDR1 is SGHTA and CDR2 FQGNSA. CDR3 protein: CASRTSVDTEAFF. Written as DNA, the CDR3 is TGTGCCAGCAGGACGTCGGTGGACACTGAAGCTTTCTTT.

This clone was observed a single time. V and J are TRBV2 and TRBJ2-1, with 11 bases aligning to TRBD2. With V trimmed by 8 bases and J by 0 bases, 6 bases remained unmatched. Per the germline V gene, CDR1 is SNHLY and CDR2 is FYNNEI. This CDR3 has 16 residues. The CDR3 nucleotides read TGTGCCAGCTCCGGACTAGCGGGCAACTCCTACAATGAGCAGTTCTTC. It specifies CASSGLAGNSYNEQFF.

For the CDR3, the DNA is TGTGCCAGTAGTATCGCGAATTCACCCCTCCACTTT. It translates to CASSIANSPLHF. This chain joins TRBV19 and TRBJ1-6; D is ambiguous. The CDR3 runs to 12 residues. The germline V gene encodes CDR1 LNHDA and CDR2 SQIVND (reference sequence). Trimming took 3 bases from V and 7 from J, leaving 4 bases between them.

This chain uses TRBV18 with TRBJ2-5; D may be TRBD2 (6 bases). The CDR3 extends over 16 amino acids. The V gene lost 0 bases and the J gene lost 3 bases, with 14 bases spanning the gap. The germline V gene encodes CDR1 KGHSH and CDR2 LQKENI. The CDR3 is CASSPPSGREEETQYF. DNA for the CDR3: TGTGCCAGCTCACCACCGTCAGGCAGGGAGGAAGAGACCCAGTACTTC.

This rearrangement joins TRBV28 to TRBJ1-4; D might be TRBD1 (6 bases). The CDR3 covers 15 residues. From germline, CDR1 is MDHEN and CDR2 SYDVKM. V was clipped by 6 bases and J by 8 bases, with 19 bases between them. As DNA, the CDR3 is TGTGCCAGCAGGAACCCGGGGGGCGGCGGGGAAAAACTGTTTTTT. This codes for CASRNPGGGGEKLFF.

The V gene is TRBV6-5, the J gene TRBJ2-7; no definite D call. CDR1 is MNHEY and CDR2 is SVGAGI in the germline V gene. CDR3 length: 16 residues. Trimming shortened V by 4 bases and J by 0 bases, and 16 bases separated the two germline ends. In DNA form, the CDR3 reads TGTGCCAGCAGTTTGGGTAGCCACCGAAACTCCTACGAGCAGTACTTC. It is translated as CASSLGSHRNSYEQYF.

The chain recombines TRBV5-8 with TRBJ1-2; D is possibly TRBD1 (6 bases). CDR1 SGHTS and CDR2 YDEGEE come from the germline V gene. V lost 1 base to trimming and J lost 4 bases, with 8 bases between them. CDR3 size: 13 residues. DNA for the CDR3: TGTGCCAGCAGCTTGCGACAGGTCTATGGCTACACCTTC. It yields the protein CASSLRQVYGYTF. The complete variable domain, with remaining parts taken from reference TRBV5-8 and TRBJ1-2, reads EAGVTQSPTHLIKTRGQQATLRCSPISGHTSVYWYQQALGLGLQFLLWYDEGEERNRGNFPPRFSGRQFPNYSSELNVNALELEDSALYLCASSLRQVYGYTFGSGTRLTVV.

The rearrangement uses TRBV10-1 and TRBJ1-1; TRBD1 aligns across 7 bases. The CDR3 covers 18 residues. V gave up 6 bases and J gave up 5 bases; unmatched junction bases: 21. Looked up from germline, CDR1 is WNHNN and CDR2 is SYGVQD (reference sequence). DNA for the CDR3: TGCGCCAGCAGGGCTTGGAAGGGGGCGCGATGGAGTAGGACTGAAGCTTTCTTT. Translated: CASRAWKGARWSRTEAFF.

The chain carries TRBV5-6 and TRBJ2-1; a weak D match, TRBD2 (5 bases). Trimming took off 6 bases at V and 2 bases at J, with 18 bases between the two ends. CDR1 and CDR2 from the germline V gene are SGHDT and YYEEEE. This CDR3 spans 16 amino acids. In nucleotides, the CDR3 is TGTGCCAGCACCCGAAGTCGAGGGAACACCTACAATGAGCAGTTCTTC. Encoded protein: CASTRSRGNTYNEQFF.

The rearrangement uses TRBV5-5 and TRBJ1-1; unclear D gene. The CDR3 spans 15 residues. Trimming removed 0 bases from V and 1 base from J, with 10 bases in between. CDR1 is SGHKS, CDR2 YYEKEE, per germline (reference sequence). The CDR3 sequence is CASSLENTKNTEAFF. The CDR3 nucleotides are TGTGCCAGCAGCTTGGAAAACACCAAGAACACTGAAGCTTTCTTT.

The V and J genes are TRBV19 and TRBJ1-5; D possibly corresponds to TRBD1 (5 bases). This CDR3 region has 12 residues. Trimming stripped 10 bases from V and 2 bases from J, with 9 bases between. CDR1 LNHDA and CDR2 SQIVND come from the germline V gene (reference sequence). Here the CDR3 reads CATGHGNQPQHF. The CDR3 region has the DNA TGTGCCACCGGACACGGCAATCAGCCCCAGCATTTT.

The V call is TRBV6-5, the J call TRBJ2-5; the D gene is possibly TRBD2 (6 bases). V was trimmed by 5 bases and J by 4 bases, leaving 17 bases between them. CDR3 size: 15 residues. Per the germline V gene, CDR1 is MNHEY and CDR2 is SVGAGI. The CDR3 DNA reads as TGTGCCAGCAGTCGCCTGTCGGGAGATGGAGAGACCCAGTACTTC. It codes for CASSRLSGDGETQYF.

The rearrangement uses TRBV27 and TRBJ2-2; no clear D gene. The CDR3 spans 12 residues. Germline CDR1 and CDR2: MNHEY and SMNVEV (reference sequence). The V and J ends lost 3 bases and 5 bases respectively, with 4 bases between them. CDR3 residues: CASSLRTGELFF. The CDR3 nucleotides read TGTGCCAGCAGTTTGCGGACCGGGGAGCTGTTTTTT.

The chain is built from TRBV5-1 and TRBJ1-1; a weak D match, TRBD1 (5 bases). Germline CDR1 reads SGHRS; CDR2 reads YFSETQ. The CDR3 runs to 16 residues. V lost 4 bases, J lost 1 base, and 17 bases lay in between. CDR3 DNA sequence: TGCGCCAGCAGCACCGGGACCGCCAATTCGAACACTGAAGCTTTCTTT. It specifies CASSTGTANSNTEAFF.